This paragraph covers one TCR beta chain sequence. Its cognate antigen has yet to be identified. At one of its ends the junction is not consistent with the germline gene, which may arise from a read error. The cohort consisted of 666 healthy bone marrow donors. Cohort members were all nominally healthy when sampled, although unrecorded immune exposures were likely present. The donor tested CMV seropositive, placing the donor among the 289 seropositive members of the cohort. Each donor provided a peripheral blood sample, and peripheral blood mononuclear cells were used for TCR beta sequencing. The Qiagen DNeasy Blood Extraction Kit was used to extract genomic DNA from the blood cell samples. Library prep was done by the immunoSEQ multiplex PCR assay. For the multiplex PCR, a mixture combining 60 forward primers for TCR Vbeta segments and 13 reverse primers for TCR Jbeta segments was used. Amplification of the CDR3 region of rearranged TCR beta genes was performed with a multiplex PCR assay on genomic DNA. The amplified TCR beta libraries were sequenced on the Illumina HiSeq System as 87-base-pair reads. Per the source publication's procedure: Across the 500 to 700 repertoires, a later analysis counted 80 million or so unique TCR beta chains, around 11 million of which were shared by at least two donors. A nearest-neighbor algorithm error-corrected the raw reads and collapsed the reads into unique sequences, merging closely related sequences to remove PCR and sequencing errors. CDR3 sequences were aligned to IMGT reference sequences to assign V, D and J gene segments. Each retained sequence needed at least a six-nucleotide match to both a V gene segment and a J gene segment. A rearrangement counted as productive if the CDR3 had no stop codons and remained in frame with V and J, and every other rearrangement counted as non-productive. Following IMGT convention, CDR3 was defined as the stretch from the second conserved V-encoded cysteine to the conserved J-encoded phenylalanine. The earlier analysis of about 560 of the donors excluded any sequence lacking an unambiguous match to a single V gene segment. In an earlier analysis of some 590 of the donors, a V segment was called functional when productive rearrangements were above 56.7%, and segregating when the standard deviation between donors exceeded 5%. To diagnose cytomegalovirus status from the catalog of TCR beta chain sequences, a statistical classification framework was built. A later analysis assigned V and J genes by comparing TCR nucleotide sequences with IMGT/GENE-DB human TR gene sequences. In a later analysis, CDR3 sequences and most-parsimonious VDJ recombination scenarios were assigned using the TCRdist pipeline. A later analysis defined each TCR beta chain by its CDR3 amino acid sequence plus V-gene family, and excluded reads lacking a unique V-gene family. To address suspected cross-contamination and a sequencing artifact, a later analysis removed roughly 580 highly shared, low-generation-probability nucleotide sequences. In a later analysis, a clonal expansion index for each public chain was calculated from normalized within-repertoire ranks of inferred template counts. A later analysis computed generation probabilities with a VDJ recombination model fitted to out-of-frame rearrangements, and checked the results against IGoR. In a later analysis, hypergeometric tests were used to score TCR-TCR, TCR-HLA and TCR-CMV co-occurrence, with a repertoire-size bias correction applied to TCR pairs. To estimate false discovery rates, a later analysis permuted the HLA or CMV assignments 20 times. In a later analysis, co-occurring TCRs were grouped using DBSCAN, and TCRdist sequence similarity was added for clustering within HLA-allele-positive subsets. For co-occurrence clustering, repertoires with fewer than 30,000 or more than 120,000 public chains were excluded, along with four or five repertoires with anomalous nucleotide sharing. TCRdb mirrors the immuneACCESS table, restricted to in-frame sequences. Some clones are absent from its copies; in checked studies, under half trace to an unresolved V gene, and the reason for the others is unknown. V, J and clone size are taken as reported in that table, and D and trimming were inferred from the DNA itself. The sample data list 150,000 to 200,000 clones, and roughly 77% of these were observed just once. The ten biggest clones cover around 11% of the sample.

The data were taken from a study of cytomegalovirus exposure and HLA in healthy donors (dated by TCRdb to 2016 to 2017). Regarding the complete study: An earlier analysis of approximately 640 of the donors reported more than 250 Gb of sequence data and some 120 million unique TCR beta sequences from about 200 million T cells. An earlier analysis of approximately 640 of the donors applied high-throughput TCR beta sequencing to assess whether each TCR beta V gene segment acted as functional or pseudogenic. HLA typing included class I and class II loci at four-digit resolution. The genetic ancestry cluster associated with self-reported Caucasian donors included over 80% of the roughly 400 genotyped donors. Every discovery cohort repertoire had been produced on one sequencing platform. A later genetic analysis used genome-wide SNP genotypes for about three fifths of the roughly 700 donors, treating that subset as a discovery cohort. In the later analysis, no new phenotypic data were used to find candidate immune exposures; instead, reliance was placed on TCR beta sequences and their occurrence across donors. Among some 400 genotyped donors of the cohort, an average of approximately 200,000 unique TCR beta nucleotide sequences was sequenced per donor, of which roughly 17% were non-productive. A separate validation cohort of some 130 different subjects was used in addition to the 666-subject first cohort. The study combined high-throughput TCR immunosequencing, statistical association of individual TCRs with disease status, and machine learning to predict cytomegalovirus infection status. The study profiled the T cell repertoires of hundreds of subjects by immunosequencing and related them to cytomegalovirus serostatus. Approximately 330 gigabases of sequencing data and around 85 million unique TCR sequences made up an early release that covered 500 to 650 HLA-typed donors. Typing coverage varied by locus: roughly 629-640 donors for A, B, C, DRB1 and DQB1; roughly 520 for DQA1; about 570 for DPA1; approximately 490 for DPB1. A handful of DR-DQ haplotypes were handled as single units for association and clustering because linkage in the cohort was strong. The aim of the study was to test whether cataloging public T cell receptors could identify signatures of past pathogen exposure. Alongside the repertoire data, information on donor age, sex, ethnicity and CMV serostatus was compiled. To study patterns of TCR occurrence, a later analysis re-analyzed previously published TCR beta repertoires from 666 donors and added high-resolution HLA genotyping. Broader findings and caveats from the paper: A cluster of highly shared sequence variants was judged likely to represent a technical artifact of the sequencing pipeline. A later analysis found that TCR association rates varied across HLA loci, with DRB1 alleles showing the most associated TCRs and HLA-C alleles the fewest. When HLA alleles, especially DR and DQ, strongly co-occurred, TCR associations were difficult to assign to individual alleles. The authors suggested that the approach could potentially be generalized to other disease states and immunological phenotypes. Three of the identified cytomegalovirus-associated TCR beta chains were confirmed in vitro to be specific for cytomegalovirus antigens. The study listed 150 to 200 TCR beta chains as associated with cytomegalovirus. Linkage disequilibrium might explain the correlated functional status among segregating V segments, but an unknown experimental factor could not be ruled out. In a later analysis, HLA-associated TCR beta chains showed more clonal expansion and lower generation probabilities than non-associated chains that were equally common. This cohort had only TCR beta chains sequenced, and the lack of alpha or paired-chain data limited which features could be detected. In a later analysis, several top co-occurrence clusters were reported to appear linked to parvovirus B19, influenza, CMV and Epstein-Barr virus. A later genetic analysis reported fewer N-insertions in productive TCRs among donors in an Asian-associated ancestry cluster than the roughly 700-donor mean. Because counts were too low, approximately 15 rarely observed V segments, including chromosome 9 orphons, were excluded from the earlier analysis of 587 of the donors. A further reported finding was that TCR beta sequences accurately predicted the HLA-A and HLA-B alleles for most subjects in the first cohort. Cytomegalovirus status was reported to be diagnosed by the classifier with high specificity and sensitivity in both the original and validation cohorts. Most TCR sequences were observed very rarely across donors, whereas some public TCRs were present in many individuals. In an earlier analysis of about 550 of the donors, most TCR beta V segments were observed in productive rearrangements about 87% or about 30% of the time, broadly matching IMGT annotations. In a later analysis, most CMV-associated TCR beta chains were found to appear HLA-restricted, with HLA associations seemingly driven largely by CMV exposure. The presence/absence analyses assumed that sequencing depth was roughly uniform across donors, and that assumption may not be true. Because HLA typing was unavailable for some donors at each locus, only the typed subset was used in association tests. In a later analysis, about 17,000 TCR beta sequences were associated with specific HLA alleles at a false discovery rate of 0.05. The only immune exposure information available for the cohort was CMV serostatus. A later genetic analysis associated a missense DCLRE1C variant with V-gene and J-gene trimming of TCR beta chains, and an independent cohort replicated the association.

Material: PBMCs. The origin of this receptor is a man between 18 and 35 years old in good health and CMV-seropositive.

At the DNA level, the sequence is TGTGCCAGCAGCTTAAGTCGACAGGACGTCACCTCTTTC. It is translated as CASSLSRQDVTSF. This chain is built from TRBV7-8 and TRBJ2-7, with TRBD1 perhaps the D gene, on 6 matching bases. The CDR3 spans 13 residues, from the cysteine through the phenylalanine. The retained sequence is limited to the CDR3, 39 bases, with the frame set at the first base. As encoded in the germline V gene, CDR1 is SGHVS while CDR2 is FQNEAQ.